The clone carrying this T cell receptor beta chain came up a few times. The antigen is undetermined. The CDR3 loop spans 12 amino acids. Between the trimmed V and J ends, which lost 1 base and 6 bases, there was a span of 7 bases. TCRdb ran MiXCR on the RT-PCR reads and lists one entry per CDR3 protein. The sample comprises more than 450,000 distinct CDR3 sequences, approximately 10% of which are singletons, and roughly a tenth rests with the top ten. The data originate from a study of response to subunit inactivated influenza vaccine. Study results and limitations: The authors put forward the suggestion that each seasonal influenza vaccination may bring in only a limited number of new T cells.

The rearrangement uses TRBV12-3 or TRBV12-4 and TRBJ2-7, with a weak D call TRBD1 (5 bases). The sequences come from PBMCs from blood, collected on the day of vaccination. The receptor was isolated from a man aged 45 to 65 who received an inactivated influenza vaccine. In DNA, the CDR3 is TGTGCCAGCAGTTTAGGCAGGGCCGAGCAGTACTTC. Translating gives CASSLGRAEQYF.